The next 32 T cell receptor beta chains were all read from a single sample in a study of blood T cells in healthy people across ages. Next came a second PCR, run for about 7 to 12 cycles, which used a sample-barcoded 5' primer along with a J-beta primer mix. TCRdb recomputed calls from the 5' RACE reads with MiXCR, one row per CDR3 protein. The sample includes 650,000 to 700,000 distinct CDR3 sequences, over 40% seen only once; the top ten take roughly 14%. The specimen sequenced was blood. The receptors shown here come from a woman older than 75 in good health.

Many counts were recorded for this clonotype. The chain carries TRBV2 and TRBJ2-7; D might be TRBD1 (5 bases). V lost 5 bases to trimming and J lost 3 bases, with 8 bases between them. The CDR3 has 12 residues. Germline assignment: CDR1 SNHLY and CDR2 FYNNEI. CDR3 sequence: CASSSTGYEQYF. CDR3 sequence (DNA): TGTGCCAGCAGTTCCACAGGCTACGAGCAGTACTTC. Supplemented by reference TRBV2 and TRBJ2-7, the full variable domain reads EPEVTQTPSHQVTQMGQEVILRCVPISNHLYFYWYRQILGQKVEFLVSFYNNEISEKSEIFDDQFSVERPDGSNFTLKIRSTKLEDSAMYFCASSSTGYEQYFGPGTRLTVT.

The gene calls are TRBV7-2 and TRBJ2-4; D is ambiguous. The J call may be mistaken, given a closer DNA end match to TRBJ2-7. The CDR3 is 16 amino acids. The germline CDR1 and CDR2 sequences are SGHTA and FQGNSA. Here the CDR3 reads CASSLVQQLSRVEQYF. The CDR3 DNA follows: TGTGCCAGCAGCTTAGTGCAACAGCTATCAAGAGTCGAGCAGTACTTC.

The chain carries TRBV5-6 and TRBJ2-3, with D possibly being TRBD1 (6 bases). Trimming pared 4 bases from V and 2 bases from J, leaving 11 bases between. In germline, CDR1 is SGHDT, CDR2 YYEEEE. This CDR3 comprises 14 residues. CDR3 loop: CASSRDTYTDTQYF. The CDR3 nucleotides read TGTGCCAGCAGCCGGGACACCTACACAGATACGCAGTATTTT.

With regard to this clonotype: A much larger clone differs from this one at a single base, so this may be a read error. J is TRBJ2-7 and V is TRBV5-1; 8 nucleotides align to TRBD1. The ends lost 6 bases at V and 7 bases at J; junction bases unmatched: 12. The CDR3 spans 14 residues. The V gene's germline CDR1 is SGHRS and CDR2 YFSETQ. The CDR3 loop is CASNPGQVHNEQYF. CDR3 sequence (DNA): TGCGCCAGCAACCCGGGACAGGTACACAATGAGCAGTACTTC.

As to this clonotype: Since a much larger clone is just one base distant, this may be a read error. The chain recombines TRBV7-9 with TRBJ2-3; 14 nucleotides agree with TRBD2. J gave up 7 bases and V 8 bases, and 11 bases lay outside the gene matches. The CDR3 totals 16 residues. In germline, CDR1 is SEHNR, CDR2 FQNEAQ (reference sequence). The CDR3, as DNA: TGTGCCAGCGGCCCAGGGACTAGCGGGAGTTTACATACGCAGTATTTT. The encoded protein is CASGPGTSGSLHTQYF.

The rearrangement uses TRBV5-1 and TRBJ2-5; 8 bases are a match to TRBD2. The CDR3 totals 14 residues. V dropped 0 bases and J dropped 6; count of bases not matched to a gene: 4. Germline assignment: CDR1 SGHRS and CDR2 YFSETQ. This chain's CDR3 is CASSLEAGGKTQYF. DNA for the CDR3: TGCGCCAGCAGCTTGGAGGCGGGAGGAAAGACCCAGTACTTC.

This clonotype was recorded many times. The rearrangement links TRBV27 to TRBJ2-3; D remains unclear. V was pared by 4 bases and J by 4 bases, with 12 bases between. Germline CDR1 and CDR2: MNHEY and SMNVEV (reference sequence). The CDR3 spans 14 residues. CDR3: CASSWAENADTQYF. CDR3 coding DNA: TGTGCCAGCAGTTGGGCAGAAAACGCAGATACGCAGTATTTT.

The chain combines TRBV5-1 with TRBJ2-7; TRBD2 aligns across 7 bases. The ends lost 0 bases at V and 4 bases at J; junction bases unmatched: 7. The CDR3 is made up of 15 amino acids. Germline values: CDR1 SGHRS, CDR2 YFSETQ. DNA for the CDR3: TGCGCCAGCAGCTTGGGAGGACCAGCGGGATACGAGCAGTACTTC. Translating it yields CASSLGGPAGYEQYF. The whole variable domain, remainder taken from reference TRBV5-1 and TRBJ2-7, is KAGVTQTPRYLIKTRGQQVTLSCSPISGHRSVSWYQQTPGQGLQFLFEYFSETQRNKGNFPGRFSGRQFSNSRSEMNVSTLELGDSALYLCASSLGGPAGYEQYFGPGTRLTVT.

This clonotype was counted a single time. V is TRBV6-5 and J is TRBJ2-1; 13 bases line up with TRBD2. The germline V gene has CDR1 MNHEY and CDR2 SVGAGI. The J segment lost 7 bases and the V segment lost 2 bases, leaving 5 bases of the junction unmatched. CDR3 size: 16 residues. CDR3 sequence (DNA): TGTGCCAGCAGTTACGGGAGGACTAGCGGGAGAAATGAGCAGTTCTTC. This gives the protein CASSYGRTSGRNEQFF.

This clonotype occurred many times. A read error may produce the germline difference seen at one junction end. The chain combines TRBV2 with TRBJ1-2; D remains ambiguous. This CDR3 has 12 amino acids. Per germline, CDR1 SNHLY and CDR2 FYNNEI. The CDR3 reads CASIEDNYGYTF. CDR3 sequence (DNA): TGTGCCAGCATTGAAGATAACTATGGCTACACCTTC.

The J gene is TRBJ2-5, the V gene TRBV29-1, with 14 bases matching TRBD2. The J call is uncertain, as TRBJ2-7 better fits the DNA end. The germline V gene has CDR1 SQVTM and CDR2 ANQGSEA. CDR3 length: 13 residues. The CDR3 here is CSAGTSGSYEQYF. CDR3 in DNA: TGCAGCGCCGGGACTAGCGGGAGTTACGAGCAGTACTTC.

This clonotype was detected a few times. The chain has TRBV6-4 and TRBJ1-2; D not certain. V was trimmed by 4 bases and J by 3 bases, leaving 9 bases between them. The CDR3 totals 13 residues. Germline lookup yields CDR1 MRHNA and CDR2 SNTAGT. DNA for the CDR3: TGTGCCAGCAGTGTTGCCCCAGACTATGGCTACACCTTC. It is translated as CASSVAPDYGYTF.

As regards this clonotype: The junction and the germline gene differ at one end; a read error may be behind it. The J gene is TRBJ2-3, the V gene TRBV24-1; a weak D match, TRBD2 (5 bases). Germline assignment: CDR1 KGHDR and CDR2 SFDVKD. This CDR3 region has 17 residues. The CDR3 DNA reads TGTGCCACCAGCGAGATCAGGACTGGTGGGAGCACAGCTACGCAGTATTTT. As protein: CATSEIRTGGSTATQYF.

The chain uses TRBV12-5 and TRBJ2-3; D call uncertain. The germline V gene has CDR1 LGHNT and CDR2 FRNRAP. This CDR3 has 11 amino acids. Between the trimmed V and J ends, which lost 5 bases and 6 bases, there was a span of 6 bases. The CDR3: CASGTGDTQYF. CDR3 coding DNA: TGTGCTAGTGGTACCGGGGATACGCAGTATTTT.

The chain couples TRBV20-1 to TRBJ2-5; tentatively, D is TRBD2 (6 bases). The DNA end favors TRBJ2-7, so the J call may be wrong. CDR1 is DFQATT, CDR2 SNEGSKA, per germline (reference sequence). The CDR3 totals 15 residues. This chain's CDR3 is CSARDSRRGPYEQYF. CDR3 DNA sequence: TGCAGTGCTAGAGATTCGCGGCGGGGTCCCTACGAGCAGTACTTC.

The table lists this clonotype with many counts. The CDR3 DNA follows: TGTGCCAGCGGGAGGGCCTCCCCTCTCAATGAGCAGTTCTTC. Translation: CASGRASPLNEQFF. The chain links TRBV2 to TRBJ2-1; 7 nucleotides match TRBD2. The CDR3 contains 14 residues. Looked up from germline, CDR1 is SNHLY and CDR2 is FYNNEI. V lost 8 bases to trimming and J lost 6 bases; unmatched junction nucleotides: 10.

This clonotype was found once. The rearrangement joins TRBV7-2 to TRBJ1-5; perhaps TRBD1 as D (5 bases). Per the germline V gene, CDR1 is SGHTA and CDR2 is FQGNSA. V lost 1 base to trimming and J lost 5 bases, with 9 bases between them. The CDR3 runs 14 residues. CDR3 in DNA: TGTGCCAGCAGCTTAGGGGCAGGGTATCAGCCCCAGCATTTT. Amino acid sequence: CASSLGAGYQPQHF.

V usage is TRBV4-3 and J usage is TRBJ2-1; maybe TRBD1 (6 bases). The CDR3 sequence is 13 residues long. V was shortened by 3 bases and J by 6 bases, with 9 bases between the two germline ends. Germline CDR1 LGHNA, CDR2 YSLEER. CDR3 residues: CASSHDRSNEQFF. The CDR3 DNA is TGCGCCAGCAGCCACGACAGGAGCAATGAGCAGTTCTTC.

Concerning this clonotype: A much larger clonotype is one base distant, so this may be a read error. The J gene is TRBJ2-7, the V gene TRBV29-1; D might be TRBD2 (5 bases). CDR1 is SQVTM, CDR2 ANQGSEA, per germline. The CDR3 length is 11 residues. The CDR3 spells CGVSAPYEQYF. The CDR3 DNA is TGCGGCGTTAGCGCCCCCTACGAGCAGTACTTC.

A few counts support this clonotype. The chain is built from TRBV28 and TRBJ2-7; D tentatively fits TRBD1 or TRBD2 (5 bases each). CDR1 is MDHEN and CDR2 is SYDVKM in the germline V gene. The V end was cut by 5 bases, the J end by 5 bases, with 22 bases between. The CDR3 is 16 amino acids. CDR3 loop: CASSPLEGTSPDEQYF. The CDR3 DNA sequence: TGTGCCAGCAGTCCCCTTGAAGGGACCTCGCCTGACGAGCAGTACTTC.

This clonotype was picked up many times. The chain carries TRBV9 and TRBJ2-7, with D maybe TRBD1 (5 bases). Between the trimmed V and J ends, which lost 0 bases and 4 bases, there was a span of 11 bases. This CDR3 contains 14 residues. Per germline, CDR1 SGDLS and CDR2 YYNGEE. For the CDR3, the DNA is TGTGCCAGCAGCGTAGGACAGACCCTTTACGAGCAGTACTTC. Protein product: CASSVGQTLYEQYF. Drawing the rest from reference TRBV9 and TRBJ2-7, the complete variable domain is DSGVTQTPKHLITATGQRVTLRCSPRSGDLSVYWYQQSLDQGLQFLIQYYNGEERAKGNILERFSAQQFPDLHSELNLSSLELGDSALYFCASSVGQTLYEQYFGPGTRLTVT.

This chain uses TRBV20-1 with TRBJ2-4; D assignment may be TRBD1 or TRBD2 (5 bases each). CDR3 length: 14 amino acids. V lost 0 bases and J lost 8, with 14 bases in between. The V gene's germline CDR1 is DFQATT and CDR2 SNEGSKA (reference sequence). The chain's CDR3 is CSARDGTDLYIQYF. The CDR3 DNA follows: TGCAGTGCTAGAGATGGGACCGACTTATACATTCAGTACTTC.

V gene TRBV11-2 combines with J gene TRBJ2-5, with D perhaps matching TRBD1 (6 bases). The tail of the sequence fits TRBJ2-7 better, so the J call may be wrong. The germline CDR1 and CDR2 sequences are SGHAT and FQNNGV. This CDR3 contains 17 residues. CDR3 protein: CASSSFRGSESGGEQYF. CDR3 nucleotides: TGTGCCAGCAGCAGTTTCAGGGGCTCAGAGTCCGGAGGCGAGCAGTACTTC.

A note on this clonotype: The junction departs from germline at one end; a sequencing error may be responsible. This sequence joins TRBV3-1 and TRBJ2-4; a possible D gene is TRBD2 (5 bases). Matching the DNA end better, TRBJ2-7 makes the J call doubtful. The germline V gene has CDR1 LGHDT and CDR2 YNNKEL (reference sequence). This CDR3 is built from 14 residues. CDR3 DNA: TGTGTCAGCGGCCACAGAGTTGGGAGCTACGAGCAGTACTTC. It encodes CVSGHRVGSYEQYF.

This clonotype has at least ten counts. The rearrangement links TRBV5-1 to TRBJ2-2; D uncertain. V lost 0 bases and J lost 7, with 10 bases in between. Germline V lookup: CDR1 SGHRS, CDR2 YFSETQ. The CDR3 is 14 residues long. CDR3 region: CASSLDPRNGELFF. CDR3 DNA sequence: TGCGCCAGCAGCTTGGACCCCAGGAACGGGGAGCTGTTTTTT. The full variable domain, its missing parts supplied by reference TRBV5-1 and TRBJ2-2, is KAGVTQTPRYLIKTRGQQVTLSCSPISGHRSVSWYQQTPGQGLQFLFEYFSETQRNKGNFPGRFSGRQFSNSRSEMNVSTLELGDSALYLCASSLDPRNGELFFGEGSRLTVL.

This clonotype was observed a single time. The chain links TRBV9 to TRBJ2-1; D ambiguous. CDR1 and CDR2 (germline): SGDLS, YYNGEE. V shed 4 bases and J shed 15 bases, with 20 bases lying between them. The CDR3 consists of 13 residues. CDR3 in DNA: TGTGCCAGCAGCCCCGGACCAACCCTACATCGGTTCTTC. Its protein product is CASSPGPTLHRFF. Variable domain in full (rest from reference TRBV9 and TRBJ2-1): DSGVTQTPKHLITATGQRVTLRCSPRSGDLSVYWYQQSLDQGLQFLIQYYNGEERAKGNILERFSAQQFPDLHSELNLSSLELGDSALYFCASSPGPTLHRFFGPGTRLTVL.

The chain combines TRBV27 with TRBJ2-3; D might be TRBD1 (5 bases). Germline V CDR1 and CDR2: MNHEY, SMNVEV (reference sequence). The CDR3 is 17 amino acids. The ends were cut back, 8 bases at V and 4 bases at J, with 25 bases in the middle. The CDR3: CASVGFFQGTRADTQYF. CDR3 DNA: TGTGCCAGCGTAGGATTTTTTCAGGGAACTCGCGCAGATACGCAGTATTTT.

This chain uses TRBV20-1 with TRBJ1-1; D not certain. This CDR3 is built from 15 residues. From germline, CDR1 is DFQATT and CDR2 SNEGSKA (reference sequence). Trimming pared 0 bases from V and 7 bases from J, leaving 18 bases between. The CDR3 region is CSAREATVRVREAFF. CDR3 nucleotide sequence: TGCAGTGCTAGAGAGGCGACGGTCCGCGTACGTGAAGCTTTCTTT.

This rearrangement joins TRBV9 to TRBJ2-1; weak D call: TRBD2 (6 bases). CDR3 length equals 16 residues. V was cut by 1 base and J by 3 bases, with 14 bases left in between. Germline values: CDR1 SGDLS, CDR2 YYNGEE. The CDR3 DNA reads TGTGCCAGCAGCGTACGGGCTAGCGTAGGCTACAATGAGCAGTTCTTC. Its protein product is CASSVRASVGYNEQFF.

About this clonotype itself: This clone may be a read error of a much larger clone one base away. For the CDR3, the DNA is TGCATCGTGGCCCACTCCAGTACGCAGTATTTT. The encoded protein is CIVAHSSTQYF. The V gene is TRBV29-1, the J gene TRBJ2-3; no firm D call. The CDR3 runs to 11 residues. From germline, CDR1 is SQVTM and CDR2 ANQGSEA.

The chain combines TRBV9 with TRBJ2-3; weak D call: TRBD1 (6 bases). Trimming cost V 0 bases and J 4 bases, with 12 bases left between them. Germline CDR1 reads SGDLS; CDR2 reads YYNGEE. There are 15 residues in the CDR3. DNA for the CDR3: TGTGCCAGCAGCGTAGTAACAGGGAACGCAGATACGCAGTATTTT. It encodes CASSVVTGNADTQYF.

This clonotype appeared many times. This chain joins TRBV12-3 or TRBV12-4 and TRBJ1-2; 8 nucleotides agree with TRBD1. This CDR3 is 13 amino acids long. Trimming cost V 8 bases and J 5 bases; bases outside gene matches: 7. The CDR3 here is CASRSGGAYGYTF. CDR3 in DNA: TGTGCCAGCCGATCAGGGGGCGCGTATGGCTACACCTTC.